The 2 T cell receptor beta chains below were found in one sample sequenced in a study of cytomegalovirus exposure and HLA in healthy donors. PCR amplification relied on 60 Vbeta primers (plus 13 Jbeta primers). Sequencing was performed with immunoSEQ multiplex PCR; in TCRdb, only in-frame clones are kept and a portion is missing. In the table there are around 200,000 clones, 70% to 80% of which are singletons. The sample consisted of PBMCs. Receptors originate from a man younger than 45 in good health and CMV-seronegative.

The gene calls are TRBV11-2 and TRBJ2-5; 13 bases are a match to TRBD2. The germline gives CDR1 SGHAT, CDR2 FQNNGV. Germline trimming cut 4 bases from V and 7 bases from J; bases unmatched to any gene: 15. The CDR3 is 18 residues long. Here the CDR3 reads CASSSTLGLAGEVRTQYF. The DNA of the CDR3 is TGTGCCAGCAGCTCGACTCTTGGACTAGCGGGAGAGGTTCGGACCCAGTACTTC.

V and J are TRBV5-1 and TRBJ2-2; 8 nucleotides align to TRBD2. J lost 4 bases, V lost 1 base, and 12 bases had no gene match. Germline assignment: CDR1 SGHRS and CDR2 YFSETQ. This CDR3 spans 18 amino acids. CDR3 DNA sequence: TGCGCCAGCAGCTTGATTCCAGCGGGAGTCGTTGGCACCGGGGAGCTGTTTTTT. Its protein is CASSLIPAGVVGTGELFF.